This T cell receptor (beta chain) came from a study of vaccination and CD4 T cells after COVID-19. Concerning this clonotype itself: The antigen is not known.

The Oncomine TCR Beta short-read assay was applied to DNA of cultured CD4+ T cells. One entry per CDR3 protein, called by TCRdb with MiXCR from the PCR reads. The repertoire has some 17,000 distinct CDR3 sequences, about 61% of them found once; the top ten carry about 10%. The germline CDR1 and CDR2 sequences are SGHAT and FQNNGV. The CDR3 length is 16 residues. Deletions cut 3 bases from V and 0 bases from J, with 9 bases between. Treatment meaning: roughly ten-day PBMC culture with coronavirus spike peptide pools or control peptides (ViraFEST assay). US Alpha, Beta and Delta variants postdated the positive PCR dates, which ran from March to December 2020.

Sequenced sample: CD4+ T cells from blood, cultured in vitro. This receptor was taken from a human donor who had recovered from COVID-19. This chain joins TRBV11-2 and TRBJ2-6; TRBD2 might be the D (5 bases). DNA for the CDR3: TGTGCCAGCAGCTTGGCGGGCCCCTCTGGGGCCAACGTCCTGACTTTC. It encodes CASSLAGPSGANVLTF.